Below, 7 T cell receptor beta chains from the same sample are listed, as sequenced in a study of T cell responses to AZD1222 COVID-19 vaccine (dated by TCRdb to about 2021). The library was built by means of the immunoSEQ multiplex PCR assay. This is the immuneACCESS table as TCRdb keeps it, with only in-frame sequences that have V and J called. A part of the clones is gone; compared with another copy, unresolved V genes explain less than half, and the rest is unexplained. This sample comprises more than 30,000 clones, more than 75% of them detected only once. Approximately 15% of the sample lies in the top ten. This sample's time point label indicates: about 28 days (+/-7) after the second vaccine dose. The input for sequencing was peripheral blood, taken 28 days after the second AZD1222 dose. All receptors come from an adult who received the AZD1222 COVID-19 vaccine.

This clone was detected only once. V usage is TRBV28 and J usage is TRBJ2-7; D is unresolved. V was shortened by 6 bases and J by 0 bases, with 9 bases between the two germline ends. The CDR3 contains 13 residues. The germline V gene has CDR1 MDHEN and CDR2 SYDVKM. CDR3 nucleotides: TGTGCCAGCAGAATAGGCTTCTCCTACGAGCAGTACTTC. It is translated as CASRIGFSYEQYF.

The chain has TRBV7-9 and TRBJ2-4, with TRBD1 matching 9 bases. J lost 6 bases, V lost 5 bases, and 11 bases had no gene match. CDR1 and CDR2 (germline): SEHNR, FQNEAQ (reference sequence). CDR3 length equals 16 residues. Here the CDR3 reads CASSPIPGTGRNIQYF. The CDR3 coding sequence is TGTGCCAGCAGCCCTATTCCCGGGACAGGGAGAAACATTCAGTACTTC.

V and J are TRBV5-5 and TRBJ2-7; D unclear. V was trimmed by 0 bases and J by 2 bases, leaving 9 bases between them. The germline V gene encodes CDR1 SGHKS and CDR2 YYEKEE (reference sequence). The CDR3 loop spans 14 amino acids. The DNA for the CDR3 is TGTGCCAGCAGCTTGGGGCAGCTAGCCTACGAGCAGTACTTC. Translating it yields CASSLGQLAYEQYF.

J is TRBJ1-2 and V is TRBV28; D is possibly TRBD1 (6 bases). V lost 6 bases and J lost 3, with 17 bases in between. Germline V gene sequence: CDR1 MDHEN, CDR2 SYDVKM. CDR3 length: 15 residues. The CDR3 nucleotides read TGTGCCAGCAGACCCTGGGGTCCAGGGGACTATGGCTACACCTTC. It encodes CASRPWGPGDYGYTF.

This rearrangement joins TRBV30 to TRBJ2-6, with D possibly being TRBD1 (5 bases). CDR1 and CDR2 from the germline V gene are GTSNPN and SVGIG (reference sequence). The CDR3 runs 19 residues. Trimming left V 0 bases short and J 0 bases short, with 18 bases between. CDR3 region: CAWSVPPRQFFSGANVLTF. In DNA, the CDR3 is TGTGCCTGGAGTGTACCGCCAAGACAGTTTTTCTCTGGGGCCAACGTCCTGACTTTC.

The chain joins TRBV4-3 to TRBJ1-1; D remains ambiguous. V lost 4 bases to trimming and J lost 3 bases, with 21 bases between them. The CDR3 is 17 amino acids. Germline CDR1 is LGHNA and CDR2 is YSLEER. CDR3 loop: CASSPRRQSVWDTEAFF. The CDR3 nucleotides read TGCGCCAGCAGCCCCCGCCGGCAGTCGGTTTGGGACACTGAAGCTTTCTTT.

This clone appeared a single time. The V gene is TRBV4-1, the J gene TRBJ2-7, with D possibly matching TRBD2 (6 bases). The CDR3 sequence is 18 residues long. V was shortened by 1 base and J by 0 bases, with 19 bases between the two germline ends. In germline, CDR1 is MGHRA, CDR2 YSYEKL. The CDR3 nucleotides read TGCGCCAGCAGCCAAGCAGTTTACGGGACTCTTAGCTCCTACGAGCAGTACTTC. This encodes CASSQAVYGTLSSYEQYF.